Reported below is one TCR beta chain. This sample is drawn from a study of blood T cell repertoires in COVID-19. Looking at the study overall: The study drew acute and convalescent COVID-19 samples from the United States, Italy and Spain.

Some clones are missing from TCRdb's copy, which holds only in-frame ones; the method was immunoSEQ multiplex PCR. This sample has a few hundred thousand clones; 80% to 90% occur once, and the top ten carry over 0.95%. There are 15 residues in the CDR3. Trimming cost V 1 base and J 4 bases; bases outside gene matches: 4. Looked up from germline, CDR1 is SGHDT and CDR2 is YYEEEE. Assignment of participants to cohorts was predicated upon participant-reported clinical history. Two negative PCRs, clearance, or symptom resolution were required of recovered Cohort 3 donors. This TCR derives from a man aged 25-45 years who had recovered from COVID-19. The source material was PBMCs or T cells enriched from blood (not recorded which). The chain employs TRBV5-6 and TRBJ2-3, with TRBD2 matching over 9 bases. The CDR3: CASSLPSGVADTQYF. CDR3 bases: TGTGCCAGCAGCTTGCCTAGCGGGGTAGCAGATACGCAGTATTTT. Based on the CDR3 plus reference TRBV5-6 and TRBJ2-3, the full variable domain is DAGVTQSPTHLIKTRGQQVTLRCSPKSGHDTVSWYQQALGQGPQFIFQYYEEEERQRGNFPDRFSGHQFPNYSSELNVNALLLGDSALYLCASSLPSGVADTQYFGPGTRLTVL.